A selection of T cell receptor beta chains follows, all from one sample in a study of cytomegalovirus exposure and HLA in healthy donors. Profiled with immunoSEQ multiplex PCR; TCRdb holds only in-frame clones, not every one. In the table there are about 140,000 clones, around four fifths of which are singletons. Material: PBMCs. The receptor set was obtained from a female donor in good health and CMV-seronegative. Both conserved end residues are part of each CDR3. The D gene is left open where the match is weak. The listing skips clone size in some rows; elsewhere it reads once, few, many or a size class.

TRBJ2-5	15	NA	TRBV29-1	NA	CSVGGRRQGYETQYF	TGCAGCGTCGGCGGGAGGAGACAGGGTTACGAGACCCAGTACTTC
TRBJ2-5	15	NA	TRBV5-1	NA	CASSLDVGAWETQYF	TGCGCCAGCAGCTTGGATGTAGGGGCATGGGAGACCCAGTACTTC
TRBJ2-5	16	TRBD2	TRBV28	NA	CASSLTSGGYAETQYF	TGTGCCAGCAGCCTCACTAGCGGGGGGTATGCGGAGACCCAGTACTTC
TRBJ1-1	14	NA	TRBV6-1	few	CASSEAGLQIEAFF	TGTGCCAGCAGTGAAGCGGGGCTACAGATTGAAGCTTTCTTT
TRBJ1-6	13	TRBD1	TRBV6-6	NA	CASSQTGSSPLHF	TGTGCCAGCAGCCAGACAGGGTCCTCACCCCTCCACTTT
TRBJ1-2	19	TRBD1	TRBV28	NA	CASSPHSLGQPSTNYGYTF	TGTGCCAGCAGTCCGCATAGTTTGGGACAGCCTAGTACTAACTATGGCTACACCTTC
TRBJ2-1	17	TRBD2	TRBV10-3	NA	CAISEGLAGGLYNEQFF	TGTGCCATCAGTGAGGGACTAGCGGGGGGGCTCTACAATGAGCAGTTCTTC
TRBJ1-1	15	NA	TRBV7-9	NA	CASSTEGGSNTEAFF	TGTGCCAGCAGCACAGAGGGTGGGTCGAACACTGAAGCTTTCTTT
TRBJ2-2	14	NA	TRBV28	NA	CASGTIPNTGELFF	TGTGCCAGCGGTACAATTCCGAACACCGGGGAGCTGTTTTTT
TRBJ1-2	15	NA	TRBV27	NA	CASSSHRATNYGYTF	TGTGCCAGCAGTTCTCACAGGGCCACTAACTATGGCTACACCTTC
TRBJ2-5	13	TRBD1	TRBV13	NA	CASSGDRQETQYF	TGTGCCAGCAGCGGGGACAGGCAAGAGACCCAGTACTTC
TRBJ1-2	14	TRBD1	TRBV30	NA	CAWRQDRSTDGYTF	TGTGCCTGGCGTCAGGACAGGTCAACGGATGGCTACACCTTC
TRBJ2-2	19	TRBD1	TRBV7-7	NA	CASSLGVPGTGAQVGELFF	TGTGCCAGCAGCTTAGGGGTTCCCGGGACAGGGGCGCAAGTCGGGGAGCTGTTTTTT
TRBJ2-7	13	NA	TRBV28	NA	CASSSGTPYEQYF	TGTGCCAGCAGTTCCGGGACACCTTACGAGCAGTACTTC
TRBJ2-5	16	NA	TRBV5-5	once	CASSPLPPGTQETQYF	TGTGCCAGCAGCCCACTCCCCCCGGGGACACAAGAGACCCAGTACTTC
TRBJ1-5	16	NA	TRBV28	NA	CASNPTLGDGNQPQHF	TGTGCCAGCAACCCCACGCTAGGGGATGGCAATCAGCCCCAGCATTTT
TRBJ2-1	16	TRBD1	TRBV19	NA	CASSGRGQASYNEQFF	TGTGCCAGTAGTGGCCGGGGACAGGCCTCCTACAATGAGCAGTTCTTC
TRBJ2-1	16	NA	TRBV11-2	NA	CASSYRDTLGWNEQFF	TGTGCCAGCAGCTACCGGGACACACTAGGGTGGAATGAGCAGTTCTTC
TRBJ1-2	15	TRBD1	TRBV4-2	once	CASSQSEGQFYGYTF	TGTGCCAGCAGCCAAAGTGAGGGACAGTTCTATGGCTACACCTTC
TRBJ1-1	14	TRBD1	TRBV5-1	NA	CASSLSYRGTEAFF	TGCGCCAGCAGCTTGAGTTACAGGGGCACTGAAGCTTTCTTT
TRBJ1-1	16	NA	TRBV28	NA	CASSAQPRYMNTEAFF	TGTGCCAGCAGTGCCCAACCAAGATACATGAACACTGAAGCTTTCTTT
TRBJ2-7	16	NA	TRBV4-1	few	CASSQDRGAIPSEQYF	TGCGCCAGCAGCCAAGATCGGGGGGCGATCCCATCCGAGCAGTACTTC
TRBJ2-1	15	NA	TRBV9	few	CASSGRLGVLNEQFF	TGTGCCAGCAGCGGGAGACTAGGGGTATTGAATGAGCAGTTCTTC
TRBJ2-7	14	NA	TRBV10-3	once	CATRGGRASSEQYF	TGTGCCACAAGGGGAGGCAGGGCATCATCGGAGCAGTACTTC
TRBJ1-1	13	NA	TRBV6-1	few	CASSGGGWTEAFF	TGTGCCAGCAGTGGAGGAGGATGGACTGAAGCTTTCTTT
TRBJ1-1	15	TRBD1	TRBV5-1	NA	CASSVEDRGNTEAFF	TGCGCCAGCAGCGTAGAGGACAGGGGGAACACTGAAGCTTTCTTT
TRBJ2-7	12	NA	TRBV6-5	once	CASSNAGYEQYF	TGTGCCAGCAGTAACGCAGGCTACGAGCAGTACTTC
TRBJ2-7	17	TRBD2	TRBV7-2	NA	CASSLGPSGRASYEQYF	TGTGCCAGCAGCTTAGGGCCTAGCGGGAGGGCTTCCTACGAGCAGTACTTC
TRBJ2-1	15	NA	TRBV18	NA	CASSPVHSSYNEQFF	TGTGCCAGCTCCCCGGTCCATAGCTCCTACAATGAGCAGTTCTTC
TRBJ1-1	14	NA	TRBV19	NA	CASSIIRGATEAFF	TGTGCCAGTAGTATAATTCGGGGGGCTACTGAAGCTTTCTTT
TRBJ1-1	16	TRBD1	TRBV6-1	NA	CASSVRDRVYGTEAFF	TGTGCCAGCAGTGTCCGGGACAGGGTTTACGGCACTGAAGCTTTCTTT
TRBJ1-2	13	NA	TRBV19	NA	CASSVEAGYGYTF	TGTGCCAGTAGTGTGGAGGCTGGCTATGGCTACACCTTC
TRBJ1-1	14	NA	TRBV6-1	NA	CASSAVRGNTEAFF	TGTGCCAGCAGTGCGGTGCGGGGGAACACTGAAGCTTTCTTT